These T cell receptor beta chains were read from a single sample in a study of cytomegalovirus exposure and HLA in healthy donors. Measured with immunoSEQ multiplex PCR; TCRdb has only the in-frame clones, and not every one. The table has about 98,000 clones, roughly nine tenths seen once. Sequenced material: PBMCs. Every receptor here comes from a young man in good health and CMV-seropositive. Both conserved end residues are part of each CDR3. Fields, in order: V gene, clone size, D gene, J gene, CDR3 DNA, CDR3 protein. D genes are given only for firm matches. The size entry is marked missing in some rows and otherwise reads once, few, many or a size class.

>TRBV28|once|-|TRBJ1-1
TGTGCCAGCAGAGCCTCAGGGAACACTGAAGCTTTCTTT
CASRASGNTEAFF
>TRBV19|-|TRBD2|TRBJ2-7
TGTGCCAGTAACCCAGCGGGGGCCTACGAGCAGTACTTC
CASNPAGAYEQYF
>TRBV29-1|-|-|TRBJ1-4
TGCAGCGTAGGACGAGACAGGGAAAAACTGTTTTTT
CSVGRDREKLFF
>TRBV9|-|TRBD2|TRBJ2-3
TGTGCCAGCAGCGTAGAGGGACTAGGCTCAGATACGCAGTATTTT
CASSVEGLGSDTQYF
>TRBV21-1|-|-|TRBJ2-1
TGTGCCAGCAGCAAAAGGGAGGGGCGTCACTTTATAGGGCAGTTCTTC
CASSKREGRHFIGQFF
>TRBV19|-|TRBD2|TRBJ2-7
TGTGCCAGTAGTCCAGGGACTAGCGGGAACCGATTACTTTACGAGCAGTACTTC
CASSPGTSGNRLLYEQYF
>TRBV6-6|-|TRBD1|TRBJ2-7
TGTGCCAGCAGTTACTCGGTGGGACAGGGCTACGAGCAGTACTTC
CASSYSVGQGYEQYF
>TRBV5-1|-|-|TRBJ2-1
TGCGCCAGCAGCCAAGTCGGGGGAACCGAGTTCTTC
CASSQVGGTEFF
>TRBV7-2|-|TRBD1|TRBJ2-7
TGTGCCAGCAGCTTCGCGGGACAGGACTCCTACGAGCAGTACTTC
CASSFAGQDSYEQYF
>TRBV27|-|-|TRBJ1-2
TGTGCCAGCAGTTTAAGGGGTCCCCACTATGGCTACACCTTC
CASSLRGPHYGYTF
>TRBV14|-|-|TRBJ2-2
TGTGCCAGCAGCCAAGTGCGTTTCGAGCTGTTTTTT
CASSQVRFELFF
>TRBV6-5|-|TRBD1|TRBJ2-5
TGTGCCAGCAGCCCCAGGGGGCGAGAGACCCAGTACTTC
CASSPRGRETQYF
>TRBV7-8|-|-|TRBJ2-3
TGTGCCAGCAGCTTAGATTCGGGCTTACGGACTAGCACAGATACGCAGTATTTT
CASSLDSGLRTSTDTQYF
>TRBV7-9|-|TRBD1|TRBJ1-2
TGTGCCAGCAGCCTGGGACAGGCTAACTATGGCTACACCTTC
CASSLGQANYGYTF
>TRBV7-2|-|TRBD1|TRBJ1-1
TGTGCCAGCAGCCTAGGACAGGGGAGCACTGAAGCTTTCTTT
CASSLGQGSTEAFF
>TRBV27|-|TRBD1|TRBJ1-5
TGTGCCAGCGGGGAGAAGGACAGGGGGTTTCAGCCCCAGCATTTT
CASGEKDRGFQPQHF
>TRBV7-9|-|TRBD1|TRBJ1-1
TGTGCCAGCAGCCTCAGGGGGCGACAGGGGGCGGCCACTGAAGCTTTCTTT
CASSLRGRQGAATEAFF
>TRBV19|-|-|TRBJ1-4
TGTGCCAGTAGTTCGCCGGGAGTCGAGGCAACTAATGAAAAACTGTTTTTT
CASSSPGVEATNEKLFF
>TRBV19|once|TRBD2|TRBJ2-7
TGTGCCAGTAGTATGGGGGGGGTGCCCGCCTCAGAGCAGTACTTC
CASSMGGVPASEQYF
>TRBV13|-|TRBD1|TRBJ2-1
TGTGCCAGCAGCTCAGACAGGGTGGCTGAGCAGTTCTTC
CASSSDRVAEQFF
>TRBV7-2|-|-|TRBJ2-7
TGTGCCAGCAGACCACCCGACAGGATCTACGAGCAGTACTTC
CASRPPDRIYEQYF
>TRBV19|-|-|TRBJ2-2
TGTGCCAGTAGTGACCACAAAGGGGGCGGGGAGCTGTTTTTT
CASSDHKGGGELFF
>TRBV7-2|-|-|TRBJ2-3
TGTGCCAGCAGCTCACCTAAAAGGGCGGGGACAGATACGCAGTATTTT
CASSSPKRAGTDTQYF
>TRBV11-1|-|TRBD2|TRBJ2-5
TGTGCCAGCAGCTACCGGGATTTCAGAGCGGGAGATACCCAGTACTTC
CASSYRDFRAGDTQYF
>TRBV2|-|TRBD2|TRBJ2-1
TGTGCCAGCAGTGACACCGGGACTATCAGCTCCTACAATGAGCAGTTCTTC
CASSDTGTISSYNEQFF
>TRBV2|-|-|TRBJ2-2
TGTGCCAGCAGTGAGGCGCGGGGGCCTCTCACCGGGGAGCTGTTTTTT
CASSEARGPLTGELFF
>TRBV2|-|-|TRBJ1-2
TGTGCCAGCAGTGAAGTTGATTGGGCAACGAACTATGGCTACACCTTC
CASSEVDWATNYGYTF
>TRBV9|-|-|TRBJ2-7
TGTGCCAGCAGCGTCGGAGTTAACTACGAGCAGTACTTC
CASSVGVNYEQYF
>TRBV11-2|-|TRBD1|TRBJ2-1
TGTGCCAGCAGCATCGGACAGGGGGGGTTCTTC
CASSIGQGGFF
>TRBV19|-|-|TRBJ2-7
TGTGCCAGTAGTCCCGCGAACCGCCTAAACTACGAGCAGTACTTC
CASSPANRLNYEQYF
>TRBV7-3|-|TRBD2|TRBJ2-1
TGTGCCAGCAGCTCCACTAGCGGATACAATGAGCAGTTCTTC
CASSSTSGYNEQFF
>TRBV5-1|-|TRBD1|TRBJ2-7
TGCGCCAGCAGACGGGACAGTCCCTACGAGCAGTACTTC
CASRRDSPYEQYF
>TRBV2|-|TRBD1|TRBJ2-1
TGTGCCAGCAGCTCGGAGACAGGGGTCTACAATGAGCAGTTCTTC
CASSSETGVYNEQFF
>TRBV11-2|-|TRBD1|TRBJ1-4
TGTGCCAGCAGCTACGGGACAGGGATTCTCGAAAAACTGTTTTTT
CASSYGTGILEKLFF
>TRBV10-3|-|-|TRBJ1-4
TGTGCCATCGGCCGGGAAGATGAAAAACTGTTTTTT
CAIGREDEKLFF